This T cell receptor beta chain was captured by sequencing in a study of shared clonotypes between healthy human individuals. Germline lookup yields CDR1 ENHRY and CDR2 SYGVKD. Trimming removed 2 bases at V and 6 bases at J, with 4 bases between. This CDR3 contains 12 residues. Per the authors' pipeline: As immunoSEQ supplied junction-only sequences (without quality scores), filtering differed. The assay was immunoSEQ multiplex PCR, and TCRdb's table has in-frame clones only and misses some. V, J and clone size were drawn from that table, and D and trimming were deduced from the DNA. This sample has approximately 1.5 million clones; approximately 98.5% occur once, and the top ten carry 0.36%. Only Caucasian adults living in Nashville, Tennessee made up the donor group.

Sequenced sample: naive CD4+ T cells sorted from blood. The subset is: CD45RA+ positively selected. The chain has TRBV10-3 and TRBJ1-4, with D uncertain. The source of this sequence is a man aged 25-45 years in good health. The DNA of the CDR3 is TGTGCCATCAGTGAGGGAGATGAAAAACTGTTTTTT. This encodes CAISEGDEKLFF.